This T cell receptor (beta chain) was profiled in a study of shared clonotypes between healthy human individuals. Produced via immunoSEQ multiplex PCR; TCRdb's table is partial and in-frame only. The sample includes around 2.1 million clones, 90% to 97% of them seen just once. Overall study results and limits: The rarefaction results pointed to incomplete sorted-subset sequencing despite large depth.

Concerning this clone itself: Its antigen is still unknown.

This clonotype was obtained from a man in his late teens or twenties in good health. Sequenced sample: naive CD4+ T cells sorted from blood. As to subset: CD45RA+ positively selected.

CDR3 residues: CASSWIKGPSGANVLTF. Written as DNA, the CDR3 is TGTGCCAGCAGCTGGATCAAAGGCCCCTCTGGGGCCAACGTCCTGACTTTC. J is TRBJ2-6 and V is TRBV5-4; D gene ambiguous. Germline loops: CDR1 SGHNT, CDR2 YYREEE (reference sequence). The CDR3 has 17 amino acids. Trimming left V 3 bases short and J 0 bases short, with 13 bases between.